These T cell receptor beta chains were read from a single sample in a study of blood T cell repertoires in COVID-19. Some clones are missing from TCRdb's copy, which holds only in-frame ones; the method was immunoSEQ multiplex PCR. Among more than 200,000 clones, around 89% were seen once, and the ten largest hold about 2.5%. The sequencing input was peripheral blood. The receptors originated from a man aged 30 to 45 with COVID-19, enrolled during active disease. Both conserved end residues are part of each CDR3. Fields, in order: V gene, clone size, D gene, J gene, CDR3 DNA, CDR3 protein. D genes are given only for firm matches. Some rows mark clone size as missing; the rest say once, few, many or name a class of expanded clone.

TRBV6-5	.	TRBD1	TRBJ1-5	TGTGCCAGCAGTTACGAGGGGGCAAATCAGCCCCAGCATTTT	CASSYEGANQPQHF
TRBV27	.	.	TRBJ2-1	TGTGCCAGCACCTACACAGGGGGGGGATACAATGAGCAGTTCTTC	CASTYTGGGYNEQFF
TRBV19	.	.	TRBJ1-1	TGTGCCAGTAGTATCCAAACAGGTTCTCCTGAAGCTTTCTTT	CASSIQTGSPEAFF
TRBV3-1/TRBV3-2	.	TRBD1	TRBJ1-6	TGTGCCAGCAGGGCGGGGACAGGGTTGTCCTATAATTCACCCCTCCACTTT	CASRAGTGLSYNSPLHF
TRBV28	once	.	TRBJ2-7	TGTGCCAGCCATAGACAGGCGGGAGACTACGAGCAGTACTTC	CASHRQAGDYEQYF
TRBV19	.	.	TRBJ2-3	TGTGCCAGTAGTATATGGGACAAGAGCACAGATACGCAGTATTTT	CASSIWDKSTDTQYF
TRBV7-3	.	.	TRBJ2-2	TGTGCCAGCAGCTACGACGCGGGGAGTACCGGGGAGCTGTTTTTT	CASSYDAGSTGELFF
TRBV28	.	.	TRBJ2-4	TGTGCCAGCAGTCCCCGAAACGGGGTAAACATTCAGTACTTC	CASSPRNGVNIQYF
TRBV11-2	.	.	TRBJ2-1	TGTGCCAGCAGCTGGACCGAGGGGGCCTACAATGAGCAGTTCTTC	CASSWTEGAYNEQFF
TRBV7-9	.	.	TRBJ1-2	TGTGCCAGCACCCTTTTATGGGGGGGGCAGGGAATCTCTAACTATGGCTACACCTTC	CASTLLWGGQGISNYGYTF
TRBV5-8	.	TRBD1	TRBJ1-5	TGTGCCAGCAGCTTAGGGTCCAGGGGGCGTGGGGGCAATCAGCCCCAGCATTTT	CASSLGSRGRGGNQPQHF
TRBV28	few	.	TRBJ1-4	TGTGCCAGCAGTTTGCCCGGGGGAGGGAAAGAAAAACTGTTTTTT	CASSLPGGGKEKLFF
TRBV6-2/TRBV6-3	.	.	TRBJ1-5	TGTGCCAGCAGTTACCAAACATACCGCAATCAGCCCCAGCATTTT	CASSYQTYRNQPQHF
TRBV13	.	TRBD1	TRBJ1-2	TGTGCCAGCAGCTTAGGAAGTAGGACAGGGGACTATGGCTACACCTTC	CASSLGSRTGDYGYTF
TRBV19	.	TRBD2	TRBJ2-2	TGTGCCAGTAGTACCCCAGGACTAGCGGGAGAAAACACCGGGGAGCTGTTTTTT	CASSTPGLAGENTGELFF
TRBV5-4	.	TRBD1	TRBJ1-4	TGTGCCAGCAGCAGACAGGGGTCTAATGAAAAACTGTTTTTT	CASSRQGSNEKLFF